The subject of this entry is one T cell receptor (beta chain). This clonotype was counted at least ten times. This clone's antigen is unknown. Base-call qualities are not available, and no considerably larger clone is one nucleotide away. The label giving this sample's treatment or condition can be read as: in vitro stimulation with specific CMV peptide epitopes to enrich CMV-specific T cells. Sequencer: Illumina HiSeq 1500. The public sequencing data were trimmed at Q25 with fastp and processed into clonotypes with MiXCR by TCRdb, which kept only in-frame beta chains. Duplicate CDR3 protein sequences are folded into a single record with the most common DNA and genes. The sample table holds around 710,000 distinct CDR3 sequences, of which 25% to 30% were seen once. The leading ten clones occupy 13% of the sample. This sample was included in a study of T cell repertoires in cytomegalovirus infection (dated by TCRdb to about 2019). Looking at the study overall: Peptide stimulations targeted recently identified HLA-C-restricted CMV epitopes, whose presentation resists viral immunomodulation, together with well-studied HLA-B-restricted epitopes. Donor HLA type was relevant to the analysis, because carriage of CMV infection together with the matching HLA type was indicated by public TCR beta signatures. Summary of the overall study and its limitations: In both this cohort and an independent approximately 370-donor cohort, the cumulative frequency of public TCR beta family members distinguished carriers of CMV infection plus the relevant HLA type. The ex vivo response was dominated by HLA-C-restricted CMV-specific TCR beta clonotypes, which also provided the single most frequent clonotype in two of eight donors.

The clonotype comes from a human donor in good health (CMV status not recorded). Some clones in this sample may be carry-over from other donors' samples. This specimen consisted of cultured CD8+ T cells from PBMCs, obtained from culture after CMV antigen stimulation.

The CDR3 region reads CSARRRTGDFNEQFF. Read as DNA, the sequence is TGCAGTGCAAGACGTCGGACAGGGGATTTCAATGAGCAGTTCTTC. Rearrangement joined TRBV20-1 to TRBJ2-1; 9 bases in the middle match TRBD1. Sequences DFQATT (CDR1) and SNEGSKA (CDR2) are obtained from the germline V gene (reference sequence). CDR3 length: 15 amino acids, cysteine to phenylalanine. Just the 45-base CDR3 DNA is kept, in frame starting at base 1. V is cut back by 6 bases and J by 6 bases, with 12 bases in the junction unmatched.